The clone carrying this TCR beta chain appeared a single time. Between the trimmed V and J ends, which lost 0 bases and 5 bases, there was a span of 5 bases. The CDR3 has 13 amino acids. Looked up from germline, CDR1 is SGHVS and CDR2 is FNYEAQ. These data belong to a study of OX40 agonist ivuxolimab in advanced cancers. Across the study: Across the patients, intravenous ivuxolimab was delivered every 2 weeks at 0.01 to 10 mg/kg.

Libraries were prepared by immunoSEQ multiplex PCR; TCRdb keeps only in-frame clonotypes and omits some of them. The sample holds some 47,000 clones; 65% to 85% are singletons and the top ten take about 7%. The chain employs TRBV7-6 and TRBJ2-1; TRBD2 might be the D (5 bases). Sequences were derived from CD4+ or CD8+ T cells sorted from blood, sampled in a trial of the OX40 agonist ivuxolimab. This receptor was taken from an adult with an advanced solid tumor such as melanoma, head and neck, liver or kidney cancer. The CDR3 nucleotides are TGTGCCAGCAGCTTAGCCGGGGACAATGAGCAGTTCTTC. Its translation: CASSLAGDNEQFF.